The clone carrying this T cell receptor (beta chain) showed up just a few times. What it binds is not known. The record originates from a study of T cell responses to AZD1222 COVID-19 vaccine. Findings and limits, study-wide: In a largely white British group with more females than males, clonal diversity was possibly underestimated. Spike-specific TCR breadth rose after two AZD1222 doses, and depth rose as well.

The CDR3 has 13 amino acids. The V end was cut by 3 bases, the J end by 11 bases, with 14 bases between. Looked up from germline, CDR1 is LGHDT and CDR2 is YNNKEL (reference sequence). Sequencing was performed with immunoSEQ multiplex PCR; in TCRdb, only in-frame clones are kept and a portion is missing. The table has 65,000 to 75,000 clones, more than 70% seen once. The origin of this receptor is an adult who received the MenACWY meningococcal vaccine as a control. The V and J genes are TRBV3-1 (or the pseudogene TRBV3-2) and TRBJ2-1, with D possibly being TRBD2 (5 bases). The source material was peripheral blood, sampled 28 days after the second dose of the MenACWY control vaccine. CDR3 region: CASSHPSSGKQFF. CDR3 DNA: TGTGCCAGCAGCCATCCTAGCTCGGGTAAGCAGTTCTTC.